Each of the 30 T cell receptor beta chains below was sequenced from the same sample in a study of CD8+ T cells in alopecia areata (dated by TCRdb to 2017 to 2018). Libraries were constructed by the immunoSEQ multiplex PCR assay. For TCR sequencing, RNA was extracted from every sample and reverse transcribed into cDNA to serve as template. TCRdb mirrors the immuneACCESS table, restricted to in-frame sequences. Some clones are absent from its copies; in checked studies, under half trace to an unresolved V gene, and the reason for the others is unknown. Present in this sample are around 190,000 clones, about 56% of which were seen just once. Around 5.1% of the sample is held by the ten biggest clonotypes. What was sequenced was CD8+ T cells sorted from blood. These receptors originate from a human donor in good health.

The chain employs TRBV5-1 and TRBJ2-1; TRBD2 is a possible D gene (5 bases). The V gene's germline CDR1 is SGHRS and CDR2 YFSETQ. The V end was cut by 4 bases, the J end by 5 bases, with 16 bases between. The CDR3 has 15 residues. The CDR3 region has the DNA TGCGCCAGCAGCGTACACCCGGACGGGAACAATGAGCAGTTCTTC. Protein: CASSVHPDGNNEQFF.

V gene TRBV4-1 combines with J gene TRBJ1-1, with D uncertain. Trimming removed 1 base at V and 5 bases at J, with 8 bases between. Germline-derived CDR1 and CDR2 are MGHRA and YSYEKL. The CDR3 totals 13 residues. DNA of the CDR3: TGCGCCAGCAGCCAAGTTGGGTGGACTGAAGCTTTCTTT. It encodes CASSQVGWTEAFF.

The chain combines TRBV29-1 with TRBJ2-1; weak D call: TRBD2 (5 bases). Trimming removed 7 bases from V and 2 bases from J, with 15 bases in between. The germline V gene encodes CDR1 SQVTM and CDR2 ANQGSEA. This CDR3 comprises 14 residues. The CDR3 loop is CSAEGVRAYNEQFF. The DNA for the CDR3 is TGCAGCGCCGAGGGAGTACGGGCCTACAATGAGCAGTTCTTC.

This clone was observed many times. V gene TRBV5-5 combines with J gene TRBJ2-7, with a tentative D call TRBD2 (5 bases). The CDR3 is 13 residues long. The ends were cut back, 5 bases at V and 3 bases at J, with 12 bases in the middle. Germline-derived CDR1 and CDR2 are SGHKS and YYEKEE (reference sequence). CDR3 sequence: CASSPRAGYEQYF. DNA for the CDR3: TGTGCCAGCAGTCCGAGGGCAGGCTACGAGCAGTACTTC.

CDR3 sequence: CASSPAGAYTGELFF. DNA of the CDR3: TGTGCCAGCAGCCCAGCGGGGGCGTACACCGGGGAGCTGTTTTTT. The V gene is TRBV7-9, the J gene TRBJ2-2, with 8 bases matching TRBD2. This CDR3 has 15 residues. Germline V gene lookup returns CDR1 SEHNR and CDR2 FQNEAQ (reference sequence). V lost 5 bases to trimming and J lost 3 bases; unmatched junction nucleotides: 5.

V and J are TRBV27 and TRBJ2-1; the D gene is possibly TRBD2 (6 bases). Per germline, CDR1 MNHEY and CDR2 SMNVEV (reference sequence). The CDR3 runs to 15 residues. Trimming took off 4 bases at V and 2 bases at J, with 12 bases between the two ends. CDR3 in DNA: TGTGCCAGCAGTTCCTTGGCGGGGACCTACAATGAGCAGTTCTTC. Translation gives CASSSLAGTYNEQFF.

This clone was picked up a small number of times. This chain connects TRBV11-1 to TRBJ2-1; 9 positions match TRBD2. Germline CDR1 SGHAT, CDR2 FQDESV (reference sequence). This CDR3 contains 16 residues. With V trimmed by 0 bases and J by 6 bases, 6 bases remained unmatched. The CDR3 DNA reads as TGTGCCAGCAGCTTAGCGCAGGCGGGGGGGTCCAATGAGCAGTTCTTC. Protein product: CASSLAQAGGSNEQFF.

V usage is TRBV9 and J usage is TRBJ2-1, with D unresolved. This CDR3 comprises 12 residues. Trimming cost V 0 bases and J 7 bases, with 5 bases left between them. Germline CDR1 and CDR2: SGDLS and YYNGEE. CDR3 sequence: CASSVARNEQFF. DNA of the CDR3: TGTGCCAGCAGCGTAGCAAGGAATGAGCAGTTCTTC.

The chain joins TRBV4-1 to TRBJ2-5; D unresolved. Germline V gives CDR1 MGHRA, CDR2 YSYEKL. The ends were cut back, 0 bases at V and 5 bases at J, with 13 bases in the middle. This CDR3 region has 15 residues. Here the CDR3 reads CASSQEGGSRETQYF. The CDR3 DNA sequence: TGCGCCAGCAGCCAAGAGGGTGGTAGCCGGGAGACCCAGTACTTC.

V usage is TRBV4-1 and J usage is TRBJ1-1, with D possibly TRBD1 on 5 matching bases. Looked up from germline, CDR1 is MGHRA and CDR2 is YSYEKL. The CDR3 loop spans 16 amino acids. V was clipped by 4 bases and J by 2 bases, with 17 bases between them. CDR3 amino acids: CASSRTSRTDNTEAFF. CDR3 nucleotide sequence: TGCGCCAGCAGCCGGACAAGTCGGACCGATAACACTGAAGCTTTCTTT.

J is TRBJ1-1 and V is TRBV25-1; 8 nucleotides line up with TRBD1. The CDR3 extends over 14 amino acids. The junction had 6 bases not matched to a gene; V was cut back by 4 bases and J by 5 bases. CDR1 and CDR2 from the germline V gene are MGHDK and SYGVNS. The CDR3: CASSGYNRGTEAFF. The CDR3 nucleotides read TGTGCCAGCAGTGGCTATAACAGGGGGACTGAAGCTTTCTTT.

This clone came up a few times. The chain uses TRBV5-6 and TRBJ1-5, with D unresolved. The germline V gene has CDR1 SGHDT and CDR2 YYEEEE. With 1 base removed from V and 2 bases from J, the gap between germline ends came to 10 bases. The CDR3 extends over 15 amino acids. The CDR3 bases are TGTGCCAGCAGCTTGTCCCCCTTAGGCAATCAGCCCCAGCATTTT. It specifies CASSLSPLGNQPQHF.

This clone occurred a few times. V is TRBV19 and J is TRBJ2-5; D may be TRBD1 or TRBD2 (5 bases each). Germline assignment: CDR1 LNHDA and CDR2 SQIVND (reference sequence). Trimming left V 2 bases short and J 5 bases short, with 15 bases between. The CDR3 contains 15 residues. CDR3 bases: TGTGCCAGTAGTATAACCGGGACCCAATGGGAGACCCAGTACTTC. Residues: CASSITGTQWETQYF.

V and J are TRBV29-1 and TRBJ1-2; the D is unclear. The length of the CDR3 is 13 residues. In germline, CDR1 is SQVTM, CDR2 ANQGSEA. V gave up 8 bases and J gave up 0 bases, with 13 bases separating them. The CDR3 nucleotides read TGCAGCCTCTGGGCAGGAGCTAACTATGGCTACACCTTC. It is translated as CSLWAGANYGYTF.

V and J are TRBV7-9 and TRBJ2-3, with 9 bases lining up with TRBD2. The length of the CDR3 is 16 residues. V lost 6 bases and J lost 2; bases outside the gene matches: 9. Looked up from germline, CDR1 is SEHNR and CDR2 is FQNEAQ (reference sequence). CDR3 nucleotides: TGTGCCAGCAGTGGGGACGGACTAGCGTTCACAGATACGCAGTATTTT. This encodes CASSGDGLAFTDTQYF.

The J gene is TRBJ1-1, the V gene TRBV5-4; D may be TRBD1 (5 bases). The germline CDR1 and CDR2 sequences are SGHNT and YYREEE (reference sequence). The CDR3 spans 14 residues. Trimming took 4 bases from V and 5 from J, leaving 15 bases between them. CDR3 sequence reads: CASSGASGRTEAFF. The CDR3 DNA reads as TGTGCCAGCAGCGGAGCTTCAGGGAGGACTGAAGCTTTCTTT.

V and J are TRBV4-1 and TRBJ1-2; D call uncertain. CDR1 MGHRA and CDR2 YSYEKL come from the germline V gene. CDR3 length: 15 residues. The V end was cut by 4 bases, the J end by 4 bases, with 16 bases between. The CDR3, as DNA: TGCGCCAGCAGCCCCCTGGGCGCCCCTAGCTATGGCTACACCTTC. It specifies CASSPLGAPSYGYTF.

CDR3 nucleotide sequence: TGTGCCAGCAGCTTGGATCGGACAGGGGACAGAGAGACCCAGTACTTC. It specifies CASSLDRTGDRETQYF. V gene TRBV5-6 combines with J gene TRBJ2-5, with 9 bases that match TRBD1. Unmatched junction bases numbered 7, after V lost 0 bases and J lost 4 bases. The CDR3 is 16 amino acids. Germline-derived CDR1 and CDR2 are SGHDT and YYEEEE.

The chain joins TRBV5-1 to TRBJ2-5; 8 positions agree with TRBD1. V lost 4 bases and J lost 0; bases outside the gene matches: 8. This CDR3 region has 16 residues. The germline V gene has CDR1 SGHRS and CDR2 YFSETQ. The CDR3 loop reads CASSPGDRLYQETQYF. DNA for the CDR3: TGCGCCAGCAGCCCTGGGGACAGGCTGTACCAAGAGACCCAGTACTTC. Filled out from reference TRBV5-1 and TRBJ2-5, the complete variable domain reads KAGVTQTPRYLIKTRGQQVTLSCSPISGHRSVSWYQQTPGQGLQFLFEYFSETQRNKGNFPGRFSGRQFSNSRSEMNVSTLELGDSALYLCASSPGDRLYQETQYFGPGTRLLVL.

The chain uses TRBV6-5 and TRBJ2-7; a weak D match, TRBD2 (5 bases). Germline V gene lookup returns CDR1 MNHEY and CDR2 SVGAGI. The CDR3 covers 14 residues. V was clipped by 2 bases and J by 4 bases, with 12 bases between them. CDR3 DNA sequence: TGTGCCAGCAGTTACCGGACGGGAAGTTACGAGCAGTACTTC. Translation: CASSYRTGSYEQYF.

The chain recombines TRBV2 with TRBJ2-3, with 14 bases fitting TRBD2. The germline V gene encodes CDR1 SNHLY and CDR2 FYNNEI. The trim removed 5 bases at V and 5 bases at J, leaving 6 bases unmatched. The CDR3 runs to 16 residues. CDR3 amino acids: CASSSTSGGVEDTQYF. The CDR3 DNA is TGTGCCAGCAGTTCGACTAGCGGGGGGGTGGAAGATACGCAGTATTTT.

This clone turned up a few times. V usage is TRBV10-2 and J usage is TRBJ2-7; D possibly matches TRBD1 or TRBD2 (5 bases each). This CDR3 spans 12 amino acids. Trimming shortened V by 8 bases and J by 4 bases, and 12 bases separated the two germline ends. The V gene's germline CDR1 is WSHSY and CDR2 SAAADI. This CDR3 reads CASRDGAYEQYF. CDR3 in DNA: TGCGCCAGCCGGGACGGCGCTTACGAGCAGTACTTC.

This clone was seen a few times. The same CDR3 is also encoded by other DNA sequences in this sample. The V call is TRBV29-1, the J call TRBJ2-7, with D tentatively TRBD2 (6 bases). Looked up from germline, CDR1 is SQVTM and CDR2 is ANQGSEA. There are 12 residues in the CDR3. Trimming removed 3 bases at V and 3 bases at J, with 9 bases between. The CDR3, as DNA: TGCAGCGTTGAGACTAGAGACTACGAGCAGTACTTC. It yields the protein CSVETRDYEQYF.

V is TRBV9 and J is TRBJ2-1; weak D call: TRBD2 (5 bases). CDR1 is SGDLS, CDR2 YYNGEE, per germline. This CDR3 has 15 amino acids. The V end was cut by 0 bases, the J end by 4 bases, with 11 bases between. The CDR3 is CASSVGGLSYNEQFF. The CDR3, as DNA: TGTGCCAGCAGCGTAGGAGGGTTATCGTACAATGAGCAGTTCTTC.

The rearrangement links TRBV7-3 to TRBJ1-6; no definite D call. Germline-derived CDR1 and CDR2 are SGHTA and FQGTGA. The CDR3 length is 14 residues. V dropped 5 bases and J dropped 6 bases, with 11 bases sitting between them. The CDR3 region has the DNA TGTGCCAGCAGCCCGACGGGTCCTAATTCACCCCTCCACTTT. This translates into CASSPTGPNSPLHF.

The rearrangement uses TRBV4-1 and TRBJ1-3; the D gene is possibly TRBD1 (6 bases). Germline V gene sequence: CDR1 MGHRA, CDR2 YSYEKL. V shed 0 bases and J shed 2 bases, with 11 bases lying between them. This CDR3 spans 16 amino acids. CDR3 sequence (DNA): TGCGCCAGCAGCCAAGATCCGGGGGCCGCTGGAAACACCATATATTTT. This encodes CASSQDPGAAGNTIYF.

This chain uses TRBV29-1 with TRBJ2-3, with 12 nucleotides matching TRBD2. J was trimmed by 4 bases and V by 6 bases; bases with no gene match: 5. This CDR3 is built from 14 residues. Germline V gene lookup returns CDR1 SQVTM and CDR2 ANQGSEA. The CDR3 region is CSVLAGGPADTQYF. CDR3 coding DNA: TGCAGCGTCCTAGCGGGGGGGCCAGCAGATACGCAGTATTTT.

The gene calls are TRBV5-1 and TRBJ2-1, with TRBD1 matching 11 bases. V was clipped by 4 bases and J by 4 bases; unmatched bases: 7. The germline CDR1 and CDR2 sequences are SGHRS and YFSETQ. The CDR3 covers 16 residues. CDR3 sequence (DNA): TGCGCCAGCAGCCCAGACCGGGACAGGGGGTACAATGAGCAGTTCTTC. It yields the protein CASSPDRDRGYNEQFF.

This clone was counted between two and nine times. Other DNA sequences within the sample encode an identical CDR3. This rearrangement joins TRBV19 to TRBJ2-1; possibly TRBD1 for D (5 bases). V shed 6 bases and J shed 1 base, with 10 bases lying between them. Germline loops: CDR1 LNHDA, CDR2 SQIVND (reference sequence). There are 14 residues in the CDR3. For the CDR3, the DNA is TGTGCCAGTAGCCAGGGTTCATCCTACAATGAGCAGTTCTTC. This translates into CASSQGSSYNEQFF.

The chain uses TRBV30 and TRBJ2-6; 7 positions match TRBD1. CDR1 is GTSNPN and CDR2 is SVGIG in the germline V gene (reference sequence). The CDR3 contains 17 residues. The trim removed 2 bases at V and 0 bases at J, leaving 7 bases unmatched. Written as DNA, the CDR3 is TGTGCCTGGAGTCGCCCGGACAGGCCCTCTGGGGCCAACGTCCTGACTTTC. The encoded protein is CAWSRPDRPSGANVLTF. The whole variable domain, remainder taken from reference TRBV30 and TRBJ2-6, is SQTIHQWPATLVQPVGSPLSLECTVEGTSNPNLYWYRQAAGRGLQLLFYSVGIGQISSEVPQNLSASRPQDRQFILSSKKLLLSDSGFYLCAWSRPDRPSGANVLTFGAGSRLTVL.